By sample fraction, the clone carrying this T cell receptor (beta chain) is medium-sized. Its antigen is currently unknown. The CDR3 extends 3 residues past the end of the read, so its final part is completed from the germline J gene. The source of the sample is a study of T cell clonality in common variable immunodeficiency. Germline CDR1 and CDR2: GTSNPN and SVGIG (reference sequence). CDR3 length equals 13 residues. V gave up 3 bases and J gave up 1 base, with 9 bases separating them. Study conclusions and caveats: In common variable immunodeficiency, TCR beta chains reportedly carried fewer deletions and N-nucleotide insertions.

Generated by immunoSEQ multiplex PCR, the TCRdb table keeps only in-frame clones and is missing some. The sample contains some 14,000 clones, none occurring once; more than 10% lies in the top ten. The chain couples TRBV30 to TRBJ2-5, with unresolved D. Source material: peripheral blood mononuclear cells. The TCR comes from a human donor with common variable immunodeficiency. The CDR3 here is CAWRGRTQETQYF. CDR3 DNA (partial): TGTGCCTGGAGAGGCAGAACCCAAGAGACC.